The sequence of this T cell receptor beta chain was determined in a study of blood T cells in healthy people across ages. As for this clonotype: Its antigen is unknown.

Overall study results and limits: Relative to aged donors, long-lived donors carried more naive CD4+ cells and displayed higher diversity.

The CDR3 sequence is 13 residues long. Germline loops: CDR1 LNHNV, CDR2 YYDKDF (reference sequence). Trimming stripped 7 bases from V and 8 bases from J, with 15 bases between. Through a sample-barcoded 5' primer and a J-beta primer mix, a second PCR was run for about 6 to 11 cycles. TCRdb fed the 5' RACE reads into MiXCR, producing one record per CDR3 protein. Seen here are hundreds of thousands of distinct CDR3 sequences, about 46% observed once, and the top ten hold about a sixth. The V call is TRBV15, the J call TRBJ2-1; D call uncertain. The sequence came from a man older than 75 in good health. Sequencing was carried out using blood. The CDR3 DNA reads TGTGCCACCACCACCCAAATCGGCTATGAGCAGTTCTTC. It translates to CATTTQIGYEQFF.